The entry below describes one T cell receptor beta chain. Its antigen remains unknown. This entry belongs to a study of identical twins. Study observations and caveats: For cord blood, abundant beta clonotypes had fewer insertions, unlike memory repertoires, which showed none. When twins shared out-of-frame alpha sequences, those sequences had excess low generation probability.

TCRdb reprocessed the 5' RACE reads via MiXCR and lists one record per CDR3 protein. The data hold approximately 190,000 distinct CDR3 sequences, with 15% to 20% observed a single time. The CDR3 covers 15 residues. V was cut by 3 bases and J by 2 bases, with 13 bases left in between. Germline V gives CDR1 MNHEY, CDR2 SMNVEV (reference sequence). This sample was shared with a second study, whose subject was T cells expressing NK-cell markers. That work states: The share of CD8+ T cells held by dominant NKG2C+ clonotypes was about 1.0-7.5% in about six donors.

Sequenced material: CD8+ T cells sorted from blood. The receptor was isolated from a woman under 30 in good health. The rearrangement uses TRBV27 and TRBJ1-2; D is perhaps TRBD1 (5 bases). CDR3 in amino acids: CASSFSSGPNYGYTF. In nucleotides, the CDR3 is TGTGCCAGCAGTTTCTCTTCGGGACCGAACTATGGCTACACCTTC.